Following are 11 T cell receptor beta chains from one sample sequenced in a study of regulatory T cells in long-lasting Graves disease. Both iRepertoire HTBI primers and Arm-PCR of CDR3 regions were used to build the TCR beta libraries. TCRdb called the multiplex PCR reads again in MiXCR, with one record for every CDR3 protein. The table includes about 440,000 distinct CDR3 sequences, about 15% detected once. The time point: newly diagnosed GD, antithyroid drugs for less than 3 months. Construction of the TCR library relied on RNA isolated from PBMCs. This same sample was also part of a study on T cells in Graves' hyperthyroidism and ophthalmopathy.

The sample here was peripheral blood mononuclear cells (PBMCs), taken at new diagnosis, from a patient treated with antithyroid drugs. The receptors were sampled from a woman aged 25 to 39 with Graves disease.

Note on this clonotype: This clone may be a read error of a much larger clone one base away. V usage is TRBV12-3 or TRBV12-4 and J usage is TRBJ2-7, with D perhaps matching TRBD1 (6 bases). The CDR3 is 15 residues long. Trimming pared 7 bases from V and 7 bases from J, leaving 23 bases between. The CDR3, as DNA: TGTGCCAGCACCCCAGGGTGGGGGCGCGGTAATGAGCAGTACTTC. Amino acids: CASTPGWGRGNEQYF.

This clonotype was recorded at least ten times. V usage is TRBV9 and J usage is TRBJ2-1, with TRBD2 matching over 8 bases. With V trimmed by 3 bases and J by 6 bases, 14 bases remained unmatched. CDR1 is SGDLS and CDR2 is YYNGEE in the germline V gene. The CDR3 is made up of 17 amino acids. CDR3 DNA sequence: TGTGCCAGCAGCGCCCACGTAGGTGGACTAGCAGGCAATGAGCAGTTCTTC. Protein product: CASSAHVGGLAGNEQFF.

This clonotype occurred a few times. CDR3 DNA sequence: TGTGCCAGCAGCCAAAATCCGGGCTATGGCTACACCTTC. Amino acids: CASSQNPGYGYTF. J is TRBJ1-2 and V is TRBV3-1; D not certain. The germline gives CDR1 LGHDT, CDR2 YNNKEL (reference sequence). Trimming took off 2 bases at V and 4 bases at J, with 8 bases between the two ends. This CDR3 is 13 amino acids long. Using reference TRBV3-1 and TRBJ1-2 for the parts outside the CDR3, the full variable domain is DTAVSQTPKYLVTQMGNDKSIKCEQNLGHDTMYWYKQDSKKFLKIMFSYNNKELIINETVPNRFSPKSPDKAHLNLHINSLELGDSAVYFCASSQNPGYGYTFGSGTRLTVV.

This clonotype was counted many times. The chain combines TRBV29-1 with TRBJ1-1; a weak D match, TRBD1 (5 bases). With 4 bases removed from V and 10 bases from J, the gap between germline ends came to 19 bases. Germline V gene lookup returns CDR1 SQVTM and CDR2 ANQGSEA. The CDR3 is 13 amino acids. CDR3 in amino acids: CSVVSVGGEGAFF. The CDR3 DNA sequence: TGCAGCGTTGTATCGGTGGGGGGGGAGGGAGCTTTCTTT. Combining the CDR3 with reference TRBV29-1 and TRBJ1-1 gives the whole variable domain SAVISQKPSRDICQRGTSLTIQCQVDSQVTMMFWYRQQPGQSLTLIATANQGSEATYESGFVIDKFPISRPNLTFSTLTVSNMSPEDSSIYLCSVVSVGGEGAFFGQGTRLTVV.

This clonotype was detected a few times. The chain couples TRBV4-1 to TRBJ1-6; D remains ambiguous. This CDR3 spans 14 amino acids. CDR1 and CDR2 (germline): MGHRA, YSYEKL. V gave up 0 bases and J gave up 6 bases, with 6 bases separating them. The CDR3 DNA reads TGCGCCAGCAGCCAAGAAGGGCCTAATTCACCCCTCCACTTT. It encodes CASSQEGPNSPLHF.

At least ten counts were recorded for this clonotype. The CDR3 DNA is TGTGCCAGCAGCAACCCGGGACTACCTCCAGATACGCAGTATTTT. Translating it yields CASSNPGLPPDTQYF. The J gene is TRBJ2-3, the V gene TRBV7-3, with 7 bases identical to TRBD2. V lost 5 bases, J lost 4 bases, and 9 bases stayed unmatched. Looked up from germline, CDR1 is SGHTA and CDR2 is FQGTGA. This CDR3 is built from 15 residues.

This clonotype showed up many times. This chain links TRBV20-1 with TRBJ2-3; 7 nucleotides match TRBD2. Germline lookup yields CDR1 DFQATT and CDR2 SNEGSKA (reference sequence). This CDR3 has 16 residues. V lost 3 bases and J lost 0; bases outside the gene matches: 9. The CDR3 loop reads CSASSSLADSTDTQYF. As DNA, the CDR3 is TGCAGTGCTAGTTCGTCCCTAGCGGATAGCACAGATACGCAGTATTTT.

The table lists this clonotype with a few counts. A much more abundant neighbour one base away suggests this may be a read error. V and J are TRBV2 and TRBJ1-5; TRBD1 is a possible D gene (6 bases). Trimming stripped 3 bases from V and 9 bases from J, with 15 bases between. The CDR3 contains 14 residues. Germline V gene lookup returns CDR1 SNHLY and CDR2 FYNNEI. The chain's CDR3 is CASSEGWGLRPQHF. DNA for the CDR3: TGTGCCAGCAGTGAGGGTTGGGGGCTACGGCCCCAGCATTTT.

CDR3 nucleotides: TGTGCCAGCAGCATGACAGGGGGAAGCTATGGCTACACCTTC. It is translated as CASSMTGGSYGYTF. J is TRBJ1-2 and V is TRBV7-2; 9 positions agree with TRBD1. V gave up 5 bases and J gave up 4 bases; unmatched junction bases: 5. Per germline, CDR1 SGHTA and CDR2 FQGNSA. The CDR3 spans 14 residues.

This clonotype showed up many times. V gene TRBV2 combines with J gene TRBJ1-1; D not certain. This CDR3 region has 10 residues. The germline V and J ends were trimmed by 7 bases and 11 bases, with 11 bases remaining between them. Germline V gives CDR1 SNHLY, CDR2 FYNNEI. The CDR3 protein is CASNGGSAFF. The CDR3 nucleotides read TGTGCCAGCAATGGAGGGTCCGCTTTCTTT. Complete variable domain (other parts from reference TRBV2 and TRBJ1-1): EPEVTQTPSHQVTQMGQEVILRCVPISNHLYFYWYRQILGQKVEFLVSFYNNEISEKSEIFDDQFSVERPDGSNFTLKIRSTKLEDSAMYFCASNGGSAFFGQGTRLTVV.

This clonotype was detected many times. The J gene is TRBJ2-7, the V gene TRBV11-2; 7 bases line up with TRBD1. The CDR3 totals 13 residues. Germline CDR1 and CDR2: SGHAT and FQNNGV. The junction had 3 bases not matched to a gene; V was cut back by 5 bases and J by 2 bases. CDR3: CASSLTGPYEQYF. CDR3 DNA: TGTGCCAGCAGCCTGACAGGGCCCTACGAGCAGTACTTC.